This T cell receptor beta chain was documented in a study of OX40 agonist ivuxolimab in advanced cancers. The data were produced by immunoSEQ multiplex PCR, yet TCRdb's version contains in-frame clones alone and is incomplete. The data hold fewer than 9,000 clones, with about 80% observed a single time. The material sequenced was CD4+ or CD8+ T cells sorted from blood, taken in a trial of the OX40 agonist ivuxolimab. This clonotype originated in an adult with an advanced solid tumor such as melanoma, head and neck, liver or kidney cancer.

DNA for the CDR3: TGTGCCAGCAGCGCACTCACCGGGACAGGGGGCGTTGAAGCTTTCTTT. It specifies CASSALTGTGGVEAFF. The J gene is TRBJ1-1, the V gene TRBV9; 12 positions agree with TRBD1. The germline gives CDR1 SGDLS, CDR2 YYNGEE. The CDR3 is made up of 16 amino acids. Germline trimming cut 3 bases from V and 7 bases from J; bases unmatched to any gene: 10. The full variable domain, in which reference TRBV9 and TRBJ1-1 provide the parts outside the CDR3, is DSGVTQTPKHLITATGQRVTLRCSPRSGDLSVYWYQQSLDQGLQFLIQYYNGEERAKGNILERFSAQQFPDLHSELNLSSLELGDSALYFCASSALTGTGGVEAFFGQGTRLTVV.